One sample yielded the 17 T cell receptor beta chains listed below, sequenced in a study of response to subunit inactivated influenza vaccine. One entry per CDR3 protein, called by TCRdb with MiXCR from the RT-PCR reads. The sample holds 500,000 to 750,000 distinct CDR3 sequences, roughly 15% seen once. This specimen consisted of PBMCs from blood, obtained 11 to 12 days after vaccination. The source is a man between 50 and 59 years old who received an inactivated influenza vaccine.

This clonotype was observed many times. This chain connects TRBV28 to TRBJ1-3; D is perhaps TRBD1 (6 bases). V was shortened by 4 bases and J by 2 bases, with 18 bases between the two germline ends. In germline, CDR1 is MDHEN, CDR2 SYDVKM. CDR3 length: 17 amino acids. CDR3 region: CASSSPIGGSAGNTIYF. CDR3 in DNA: TGTGCCAGCAGTTCGCCCATAGGGGGAAGCGCTGGAAACACCATATATTTT.

This clonotype was observed a handful of times. The genes are TRBV20-1 and TRBJ2-3; TRBD2 agrees at 11 bases. V lost 2 bases to trimming and J lost 3 bases; unmatched junction nucleotides: 4. CDR3 length: 15 residues. Germline-derived CDR1 and CDR2 are DFQATT and SNEGSKA (reference sequence). The CDR3 region has the DNA TGCAGTGCTAGAAAGACTAGCGGGGTAACAGATACGCAGTATTTT. It is translated as CSARKTSGVTDTQYF.

The rearrangement links TRBV28 to TRBJ2-5, with TRBD1 matching 9 bases. The CDR3 length is 14 residues. Looked up from germline, CDR1 is MDHEN and CDR2 is SYDVKM. J was trimmed by 4 bases and V by 3 bases; bases with no gene match: 3. CDR3 sequence reads: CASSFDRGSETQYF. The CDR3 region has the DNA TGTGCCAGCAGTTTTGACAGGGGGTCAGAGACCCAGTACTTC.

This clonotype came up a few times. The chain uses TRBV5-5 and TRBJ1-1; possibly TRBD1 for D (6 bases). There are 14 residues in the CDR3. Trimming cost V 2 bases and J 5 bases, with 13 bases left between them. In germline, CDR1 is SGHKS, CDR2 YYEKEE (reference sequence). The CDR3 here is CASSFRGLDTEAFF. CDR3 coding DNA: TGTGCCAGCAGCTTCCGGGGGCTTGATACTGAAGCTTTCTTT.

This clonotype has a handful of counts. This chain connects TRBV20-1 to TRBJ2-5; 10 positions agree with TRBD2. The V segment lost 0 bases and the J segment 5 bases; nucleotides outside the gene matches: 15. The CDR3 totals 18 residues. CDR1 DFQATT and CDR2 SNEGSKA come from the germline V gene (reference sequence). The DNA of the CDR3 is TGCAGTGCTAGAGATCCGCTAGCGGGGGCCCCTTCCGTTGAGACCCAGTACTTC. It translates to CSARDPLAGAPSVETQYF.

V is TRBV5-1 and J is TRBJ2-7; 12 positions agree with TRBD1. V lost 4 bases and J lost 7; bases outside the gene matches: 6. The CDR3 is made up of 14 amino acids. Germline CDR1 SGHRS, CDR2 YFSETQ. The CDR3 sequence is CASSMGQGAREQYF. CDR3 nucleotide sequence: TGCGCCAGCAGCATGGGACAGGGGGCGAGAGAGCAGTACTTC.

This rearrangement joins TRBV30 to TRBJ2-7; D gene unclear. The CDR3 sequence is 14 residues long. With 5 bases removed from V and 7 bases from J, the gap between germline ends came to 21 bases. Germline values: CDR1 GTSNPN, CDR2 SVGIG (reference sequence). CDR3 loop: CAWGARSALREQYF. The CDR3 DNA is TGTGCCTGGGGAGCTCGGTCGGCCTTGCGAGAGCAGTACTTC.

The gene calls are TRBV7-6 and TRBJ2-6; the D gene is possibly TRBD1 (5 bases). Per germline, CDR1 SGHVS and CDR2 FNYEAQ. V gave up 5 bases and J gave up 6 bases, with 20 bases separating them. The CDR3 covers 17 residues. CDR3 sequence: CASSPGFRGREANVLTF. The CDR3 region has the DNA TGTGCCAGCAGCCCAGGTTTTAGGGGCCGTGAGGCCAACGTCCTGACTTTC.

The rearrangement joins TRBV5-1 to TRBJ2-5; 12 bases agree with TRBD1. There are 16 residues in the CDR3. Germline CDR1 reads SGHRS; CDR2 reads YFSETQ. Trimming removed 4 bases from V and 3 bases from J; junction bases left unmatched: 7. In DNA form, the CDR3 reads TGCGCCAGCAGCCCGGGGACAGGGGGCTTAAAAGAGACCCAGTACTTC. It encodes CASSPGTGGLKETQYF.

The chain uses TRBV12-3 or TRBV12-4 and TRBJ1-4; 11 bases agree with TRBD1. V gave up 2 bases and J gave up 2 bases; unmatched junction bases: 4. This CDR3 is 17 amino acids long. This CDR3 reads CASSLPDRGRTNEKLFF. CDR3 in DNA: TGTGCCAGCAGTTTACCGGACAGGGGGCGGACTAATGAAAAACTGTTTTTT.

The chain couples TRBV5-1 to TRBJ2-5; 11 bases agree with TRBD2. With 2 bases clipped from V and 4 bases from J, the junction kept 10 bases outside the gene matches. Germline V gene sequence: CDR1 SGHRS, CDR2 YFSETQ. The CDR3 has 17 amino acids. The CDR3 region is CASSLRSSGGAVETQYF. The CDR3 bases are TGCGCCAGCAGCTTACGGAGTAGCGGGGGGGCGGTAGAGACCCAGTACTTC.

Concerning this clonotype: The junction shows a germline mismatch at one end, possibly a read error. J is TRBJ1-1 and V is TRBV6-2 or TRBV6-3; D gene unclear. The CDR3 is 12 amino acids. CDR1 and CDR2 from the germline V gene are MNHEY and SVGEGT. CDR3 in DNA: TGTGCCAGCAGTTACCGGAACGCTGAAGCTTTCTTT. Translated: CASSYRNAEAFF.

This clonotype was seen ten or more times. The chain carries TRBV7-9 and TRBJ2-7, with D perhaps given as TRBD1 or TRBD2 (5 bases each). CDR1 and CDR2 (germline): SEHNR, FQNEAQ (reference sequence). The V gene lost 6 bases and the J gene lost 6 bases, with 12 bases spanning the gap. This CDR3 comprises 12 residues. The CDR3 DNA is TGTGCCAGCAGTTACAGGACTCGCGAGCAGTACTTC. Translation gives CASSYRTREQYF.

The chain recombines TRBV4-1 with TRBJ1-4; weak D call: TRBD1 (5 bases). Germline V gene data show CDR1 as MGHRA and CDR2 as YSYEKL. There are 16 residues in the CDR3. V was cut by 5 bases and J by 4 bases, with 17 bases left in between. In nucleotides, the CDR3 is TGCGCCAGCAGCGCTGCGCCGGGACCGATTAATGAAAAACTGTTTTTT. Its translation is CASSAAPGPINEKLFF.

This clonotype appeared a few times. This chain uses TRBV6-4 with TRBJ2-3; TRBD2 aligns across 9 bases. This CDR3 is 18 amino acids long. The germline gives CDR1 MRHNA, CDR2 SNTAGT. The trim removed 0 bases at V and 3 bases at J, leaving 10 bases unmatched. CDR3 loop: CASSDSSISGRWTDTQYF. CDR3 in DNA: TGTGCCAGCAGTGACTCTAGTATTAGCGGGAGATGGACAGATACGCAGTATTTT.

The gene calls are TRBV28 and TRBJ2-5, with TRBD2 matching 9 bases. Germline V gene sequence: CDR1 MDHEN, CDR2 SYDVKM. The CDR3 is made up of 16 amino acids. V lost 3 bases to trimming and J lost 4 bases; unmatched junction nucleotides: 9. CDR3 nucleotides: TGTGCCAGCAGTTTCCCAATTAGCGGGAGTTTAGAGACCCAGTACTTC. Translation: CASSFPISGSLETQYF. The whole variable domain, filled in from reference TRBV28 and TRBJ2-5, reads DVKVTQSSRYLVKRTGEKVFLECVQDMDHENMFWYRQDPGLGLRLIYFSYDVKMKEKGDIPEGYSVSREKKERFSLILESASTNQTSMYLCASSFPISGSLETQYFGPGTRLLVL.

This clonotype has more than one count but fewer than ten. The J gene is TRBJ2-7, the V gene TRBV3-1, with D hard to call. The V and J ends lost 4 bases and 7 bases respectively, with 14 bases between them. The V gene's germline CDR1 is LGHDT and CDR2 YNNKEL (reference sequence). This CDR3 contains 13 residues. The CDR3 spells CASSPRPSLEQYF. The DNA of the CDR3 is TGTGCCAGCAGCCCGCGTCCGTCCCTGGAGCAGTACTTC.